These 20 T cell receptor beta chains were sequenced from one sample in a study of beta chain features in type 1 diabetes (dated by TCRdb to the late 2010s). The study at large found these results: A moderate but significant shortening of TCRB CDR3 length was observed in type 1 diabetes patients in all four CD4+ subsets.

Receptor amplification or capture employed the immunoSEQ multiplex PCR assay. The entire amount of isolated RNA was reverse transcribed using the High Capacity cDNA Reverse Transcription Kit, so the sequenced TCRB transcripts were expressed ones. The table comes from immuneACCESS by way of TCRdb, which keeps in-frame sequences with V and J called. Part of the clones is missing from these tables; in studies checked, under half for an unresolved V gene and the rest for unknown reasons. The sample records some 350,000 clones, around a tenth of which are singletons. The ten largest clones add up to around 0.66% of the sample. No cognate antigen is known for these TCRs. Sequenced: central memory CD4+ T cells from blood. All receptors come from a man between 25 and 39 years old with type 1 diabetes.

This clone was observed a few times. This sequence joins TRBV28 and TRBJ2-1, with 7 positions matching TRBD2. The germline CDR1 and CDR2 sequences are MDHEN and SYDVKM. Trimming cost V 3 bases and J 0 bases; bases outside gene matches: 5. The CDR3 length is 16 residues. DNA of the CDR3: TGTGCCAGCAGTTTCCAGGGAGGGCCCTCCTACAATGAGCAGTTCTTC. Amino acid sequence: CASSFQGGPSYNEQFF.

This clone appeared a few times. The chain uses TRBV7-9 and TRBJ1-1; weak D call: TRBD1 (5 bases). In germline, CDR1 is SEHNR, CDR2 FQNEAQ (reference sequence). V lost 4 bases and J 4 bases, leaving 22 bases between the germline ends. CDR3 size: 17 residues. Written as DNA, the CDR3 is TGTGCCAGCAGCTCCAATTCCTGGTTGCGTAGGGGCACTGAAGCTTTCTTT. Its protein is CASSSNSWLRRGTEAFF.

This clone showed up many times. The CDR3 DNA sequence: TGTGCCAGTAGTATACTGCCGTATAGCAATCAGCCCCAGCATTTT. Encoded protein: CASSILPYSNQPQHF. The chain links TRBV19 to TRBJ1-5; D gene ambiguous. Germline CDR1 reads LNHDA; CDR2 reads SQIVND (reference sequence). V was clipped by 2 bases and J by 0 bases, with 8 bases between them. The CDR3 runs to 15 residues.

This chain joins TRBV9 and TRBJ2-7; the match to TRBD1 covers 8 bases. Germline V gene sequence: CDR1 SGDLS, CDR2 YYNGEE. The CDR3 has 14 amino acids. Trimming removed 3 bases from V and 5 bases from J; junction bases left unmatched: 7. The DNA for the CDR3 is TGTGCCAGCAGCGCGCGGACAGGGTTGAACGAGCAGTACTTC. Its translation is CASSARTGLNEQYF.

There are a few counts of this clone. The chain recombines TRBV7-2 with TRBJ2-1; D uncertain. The CDR3 has 18 residues. The ends were cut back, 0 bases at V and 0 bases at J, with 15 bases in the middle. The germline V gene has CDR1 SGHTA and CDR2 FQGNSA. The CDR3 DNA follows: TGTGCCAGCAGCTTAGCGACCCCCCGAGGTTTCTCCTACAATGAGCAGTTCTTC. Translated: CASSLATPRGFSYNEQFF.

The rearrangement links TRBV6-5 to TRBJ2-1; 7 nucleotides align to TRBD1. This CDR3 has 14 residues. Trimming cost V 0 bases and J 6 bases; bases outside gene matches: 2. Germline V gene lookup returns CDR1 MNHEY and CDR2 SVGAGI. For the CDR3, the DNA is TGTGCCAGCAGTTACTCGAGGGGGCTCAATGAGCAGTTCTTC. Protein product: CASSYSRGLNEQFF.

For this clone: One junction end does not reproduce the germline sequence, and a read error may be involved. The CDR3 spells CASSLFQDRAYEQYF. The CDR3 bases are TGCGCCAGCAGCCTCTTCCAAGACAGGGCCTACGAGCAGTACTTC. The V gene is TRBV7-2, the J gene TRBJ2-7; 7 bases match TRBD1. This CDR3 is 15 amino acids long. The germline gives CDR1 SGHTA, CDR2 FQGNSA.

The J gene is TRBJ2-1, the V gene TRBV25-1; TRBD1 matches 10 bases. V gave up 7 bases and J gave up 5 bases; unmatched junction bases: 5. The CDR3 runs to 14 residues. Germline V lookup: CDR1 MGHDK, CDR2 SYGVNS. Here the CDR3 DNA reads TGTGCCAGCATGACAGGGGGCAAGGACAATGAGCAGTTCTTC. It is translated as CASMTGGKDNEQFF.

The chain combines TRBV5-4 with TRBJ1-2; perhaps TRBD1 as D (5 bases). Germline V gene lookup returns CDR1 SGHNT and CDR2 YYREEE (reference sequence). The length of the CDR3 is 13 residues. The germline V and J ends were trimmed by 1 base and 9 bases, with 13 bases remaining between them. CDR3 residues: CASSLQGRERYTF. CDR3 in DNA: TGTGCCAGCAGCTTGCAGGGCCGTGAGCGCTACACCTTC.

DNA of the CDR3: TGTGCCAGCAGCTTCGGACAGGGGAGCAACGAGCAGTACTTC. Encoded protein: CASSFGQGSNEQYF. This rearrangement joins TRBV11-3 to TRBJ2-7; 9 bases fit TRBD1. Germline V gene sequence: CDR1 SGHNT, CDR2 YENEEA. This CDR3 has 14 residues. Trimming at V came to 3 bases and at J to 5 bases, leaving 5 bases not matched to a gene.

In its sample, this clone was seen a few times. The same CDR3 can be traced to other DNA sequences in this sample. The genes are TRBV25-1 and TRBJ1-5, with D hard to call. CDR3 length equals 12 residues. CDR1 and CDR2 from the germline V gene are MGHDK and SYGVNS. V gave up 3 bases and J gave up 2 bases, with 2 bases separating them. The CDR3, as DNA: TGTGCCAGCAGTGACGGCAATCAGCCCCAGCATTTT. Its translation is CASSDGNQPQHF.

This clone was observed many times. V usage is TRBV28 and J usage is TRBJ2-4, with a tentative D call TRBD1 (6 bases). This CDR3 comprises 14 residues. V was cut by 5 bases and J by 3 bases, with 11 bases left in between. Germline V lookup: CDR1 MDHEN, CDR2 SYDVKM. In nucleotides, the CDR3 is TGTGCCAGCAGTCTACAGGGCGGCAAAAACATTCAGTACTTC. Protein product: CASSLQGGKNIQYF.

This clone turned up a few times. The gene calls are TRBV5-1 and TRBJ2-3, with 12 nucleotides matching TRBD2. This CDR3 is 14 amino acids long. Germline loops: CDR1 SGHRS, CDR2 YFSETQ. With 7 bases clipped from V and 7 bases from J, the junction kept 7 bases outside the gene matches. DNA for the CDR3: TGCGCCAGCGCCCGACTAGCGGGAGAGAATACGCAGTATTTT. Its translation: CASARLAGENTQYF.

The chain joins TRBV15 to TRBJ2-3; 11 nucleotides line up with TRBD2. The ends lost 0 bases at V and 2 bases at J; junction bases unmatched: 7. Per germline, CDR1 LNHNV and CDR2 YYDKDF (reference sequence). CDR3 size: 18 residues. CDR3 DNA: TGTGCCACCAGCAGAGATCGTGGGACTAGCGGTCTCACAGATACGCAGTATTTT. It codes for CATSRDRGTSGLTDTQYF.

In this sample, this clone turned up a few times. The chain combines TRBV11-2 with TRBJ1-5; D not certain. V lost 4 bases, J lost 5 bases, and 12 bases lay in between. This CDR3 contains 14 residues. From germline, CDR1 is SGHAT and CDR2 FQNNGV. The CDR3 reads CASSSTLGDQPQHF. As DNA, the CDR3 is TGTGCCAGCAGCTCTACTTTGGGCGATCAGCCCCAGCATTTT.

Concerning this clone: Other nucleotide sequences in the sample specify the same CDR3. The V gene is TRBV11-2, the J gene TRBJ2-1; no clear D gene. The germline V and J ends were trimmed by 0 bases and 6 bases, with 6 bases remaining between them. The CDR3 is 13 amino acids. Per the germline V gene, CDR1 is SGHAT and CDR2 is FQNNGV. The CDR3, as DNA: TGTGCCAGCAGCTTAGATAGATCCAATGAGCAGTTCTTC. It is translated as CASSLDRSNEQFF.

In this sample, this clone turned up many times. V is TRBV28 and J is TRBJ1-2; 8 bases align to TRBD1. CDR1 and CDR2 from the germline V gene are MDHEN and SYDVKM. The V gene end was trimmed by 6 bases and the J gene end by 2 bases; junction bases not matched to a gene: 5. The CDR3 is 14 residues long. The CDR3 protein is CASSRRQGNYGYTF. For the CDR3, the DNA is TGTGCCAGCAGCAGAAGACAGGGGAACTATGGCTACACCTTC.

This chain links TRBV7-2 with TRBJ2-7; D might be TRBD1 (6 bases). CDR3 length: 14 amino acids. Germline values: CDR1 SGHTA, CDR2 FQGNSA. Deletions cut 2 bases from V and 6 bases from J, with 14 bases between. CDR3 protein: CASSLFGQGREQYF. CDR3 sequence (DNA): TGTGCCAGCAGCTTATTTGGCCAGGGGCGCGAGCAGTACTTC. Combining the CDR3 with reference TRBV7-2 and TRBJ2-7 gives the whole variable domain GAGVSQSPSNKVTEKGKDVELRCDPISGHTALYWYRQSLGQGLEFLIYFQGNSAPDKSGLPSDRFSAERTGGSVSTLTIQRTQQEDSAVYLCASSLFGQGREQYFGPGTRLTVT.

This clone was seen more than once but under ten times. The chain employs TRBV7-2 and TRBJ2-7, with 9 bases that match TRBD1. From germline, CDR1 is SGHTA and CDR2 FQGNSA. The J segment lost 3 bases and the V segment lost 5 bases, leaving 11 bases of the junction unmatched. The CDR3 has 16 amino acids. The CDR3 spells CASSRTGGAPHYEQYF. CDR3 DNA: TGTGCCAGCAGCCGTACAGGGGGCGCCCCTCACTACGAGCAGTACTTC.

This clone occurred a few times. The chain employs TRBV6-1 and TRBJ1-2; D not resolved. Trimming left V 3 bases short and J 3 bases short, with 8 bases between. The CDR3 is 13 residues long. Germline V lookup: CDR1 MNHNS, CDR2 SASEGT. CDR3 coding DNA: TGTGCCAGCAGTGACTCCCCGGACTATGGCTACACCTTC. Translated: CASSDSPDYGYTF.